Presented here are 10 T cell receptor beta chains from one specimen sequenced in a study of T cells in localized non-small cell lung cancer. Sequencing used immunoSEQ multiplex PCR; TCRdb keeps in-frame clones, though not all of them. In the table there are around 15,000 clones, roughly 89% of which are singletons. The source material was peripheral blood, sampled before any cancer treatment. The receptor source for this set is a male donor at least 60 years old with stage II squamous cell lung carcinoma.

The chain has TRBV2 and TRBJ2-1, with a possible D match to TRBD2 (6 bases). This CDR3 region has 14 residues. Germline-derived CDR1 and CDR2 are SNHLY and FYNNEI. The V and J ends lost 8 bases and 1 base respectively, with 12 bases between them. CDR3 in amino acids: CASERRASYNEQFF. The CDR3 DNA reads TGTGCCAGCGAAAGGAGGGCGTCCTACAATGAGCAGTTCTTC.

J is TRBJ2-2 and V is TRBV6-1, with 7 bases lining up with TRBD1. This CDR3 is built from 16 residues. V lost 4 bases and J lost 4; bases outside the gene matches: 9. Germline V gene lookup returns CDR1 MNHNS and CDR2 SASEGT. The chain's CDR3 is CASSGGQVGGTGELFF. The CDR3 DNA sequence: TGTGCCAGCAGTGGAGGACAGGTCGGAGGCACCGGGGAGCTGTTTTTT.

This clone was detected only once. The V call is TRBV7-9, the J call TRBJ2-7, with unresolved D. Trimming shortened V by 4 bases and J by 2 bases, and 12 bases separated the two germline ends. The CDR3 is made up of 14 amino acids. The V gene's germline CDR1 is SEHNR and CDR2 FQNEAQ (reference sequence). CDR3 region: CASSSPAPAYEQYF. The CDR3 region has the DNA TGTGCCAGCAGCTCCCCCGCCCCAGCCTACGAGCAGTACTTC.

CDR3 amino acids: CASSLSPSQGDYGYTF. The DNA for the CDR3 is TGTGCCAGCAGCTTAAGCCCGAGCCAGGGGGACTATGGCTACACCTTC. This sequence joins TRBV7-3 and TRBJ1-2, with 7 nucleotides matching TRBD1. Unmatched junction bases numbered 8, after V lost 1 base and J lost 3 bases. Germline loops: CDR1 SGHTA, CDR2 FQGTGA. The CDR3 loop spans 16 amino acids.

The chain joins TRBV4-1 to TRBJ2-5; the D call may be TRBD1 or TRBD2 (5 bases each). The last part of the DNA fits TRBJ2-7 better; the J call may be wrong. CDR1 is MGHRA and CDR2 is YSYEKL in the germline V gene. This CDR3 comprises 15 residues. CDR3: CASSQVVGRGYEQYF. DNA of the CDR3: TGCGCCAGCAGCCAGGTGGTGGGACGAGGCTACGAGCAGTACTTC.

The chain links TRBV28 to TRBJ2-3; the D is unclear. The germline V gene has CDR1 MDHEN and CDR2 SYDVKM. The CDR3 extends over 12 amino acids. The V end was cut by 5 bases, the J end by 3 bases, with 6 bases between. CDR3 sequence: CASSLLTDTQYF. In nucleotides, the CDR3 is TGTGCCAGCAGTCTATTAACAGATACGCAGTATTTT.

The chain has TRBV14 and TRBJ2-2; possible D gene TRBD2, 6 bases. Germline CDR1 is SGHDN and CDR2 is FVKESK. V lost 4 bases and J 4 bases, leaving 10 bases between the germline ends. The CDR3 totals 14 residues. The CDR3 coding sequence is TGTGCCAGCAGCCGAGGAGGGACCACCGGGGAGCTGTTTTTT. This codes for CASSRGGTTGELFF.

The chain has TRBV12-5 and TRBJ2-3, with 10 positions matching TRBD2. Losses at the gene ends were 4 bases for V and 0 bases for J; bases not matched to a gene: 10. Germline lookup yields CDR1 LGHNT and CDR2 FRNRAP. The CDR3 consists of 18 residues. The DNA for the CDR3 is TGTGCTAGTGGTTCTGGGAAGACTAGCGGGCCTAGCACAGATACGCAGTATTTT. This translates into CASGSGKTSGPSTDTQYF.

The rearrangement joins TRBV7-1 to TRBJ2-7; D is possibly TRBD2 (5 bases). TRBV7-1 is an ORF, and what it does is uncertain. This CDR3 is 14 amino acids long. V was shortened by 4 bases and J by 2 bases, with 12 bases between the two germline ends. The CDR3 DNA is TGTGCCAGCAGCTTAAACGCGGGTACCTACGAGCAGTACTTC. Translation: CASSLNAGTYEQYF.

The rearrangement joins TRBV4-1 to TRBJ2-1, with 9 bases fitting TRBD1. This CDR3 is 15 amino acids long. The germline gives CDR1 MGHRA, CDR2 YSYEKL. J lost 5 bases, V lost 2 bases, and 4 bases had no gene match. The CDR3: CASSQPGTGNNEQFF. In DNA, the CDR3 is TGCGCCAGCAGCCAACCCGGGACAGGGAACAATGAGCAGTTCTTC.